This T cell receptor beta chain was recovered during a study of cytomegalovirus exposure and HLA in healthy donors. This clone appeared a few times. Its antigen remains unknown. Germline CDR1 reads KGHSH; CDR2 reads LQKENI. The CDR3 contains 12 residues. Trimming shortened V by 6 bases and J by 2 bases, and 6 bases separated the two germline ends. Study results and limitations: The classifier was said to identify cytomegalovirus status with high specificity and sensitivity.

Profiled with immunoSEQ multiplex PCR; TCRdb holds only in-frame clones, not every one. Among some 130,000 clones, approximately 89% were seen once, and the ten largest hold 1.2%. The specimen was PBMCs. The gene calls are TRBV18 and TRBJ2-3; D is uncertain. This receptor was identified in a woman aged 18-29 years in good health and CMV-seronegative. The CDR3 coding sequence is TGTGCCAGCTCCCCATACACAGATACGCAGTATTTT. Translating it yields CASSPYTDTQYF.